This passage covers 26 T cell receptor beta chains from one sample sequenced in a study of beta chain features in type 1 diabetes. Every isolated RNA sample was fully reverse transcribed, so sequencing captured expressed TCRB transcripts. Sequencing used immunoSEQ multiplex PCR; TCRdb keeps in-frame clones, though not all of them. The repertoire includes approximately 15,000 clones, over 45% of them detected once, and roughly 0.45% sits in the top ten. The sample taken for sequencing was stem cell memory CD4+ T cells from blood. All receptors come from a woman in her late teens or twenties in good health.

The chain couples TRBV5-1 to TRBJ2-7; 8 positions match TRBD1. V was clipped by 5 bases and J by 7 bases; unmatched bases: 11. Germline CDR1 and CDR2: SGHRS and YFSETQ. The CDR3 spans 14 residues. DNA for the CDR3: TGCGCCAGCAGTAGGGGGACAGGACAAGGGGAGCAGTACTTC. Protein: CASSRGTGQGEQYF.

This chain connects TRBV11-3 to TRBJ2-2; TRBD2 matches 10 bases. The CDR3 sequence is 16 residues long. Trimming took 1 base from V and 7 from J; bases not matched to a gene: 6. Germline V CDR1 and CDR2: SGHNT, YENEEA. The CDR3 protein is CASSLGLAGADGELFF. As DNA, the CDR3 is TGTGCCAGCAGCTTAGGTCTAGCGGGGGCCGACGGGGAGCTGTTTTTT.

This clone was seen only a few times. The CDR3 region is CASSLDRTSLRETQYF. CDR3 sequence (DNA): TGTGCCAGCAGCTTGGATAGGACTAGCTTAAGGGAGACCCAGTACTTC. The chain has TRBV5-5 and TRBJ2-5; 8 bases fit TRBD2. J lost 5 bases, V lost 0 bases, and 9 bases had no gene match. The CDR3 loop spans 16 amino acids. Germline V gene lookup returns CDR1 SGHKS and CDR2 YYEKEE (reference sequence).

This clone was counted only a few times. This chain links TRBV7-2 with TRBJ1-2; possible D gene TRBD1, 6 bases. Trimming left V 6 bases short and J 8 bases short, with 16 bases between. The CDR3 is made up of 13 amino acids. Germline V gene data show CDR1 as SGHTA and CDR2 as FQGNSA. CDR3 nucleotides: TGTGCCAGCAGTCGGGGAGGGGGAAGCGGCTACACCTTC. It yields the protein CASSRGGGSGYTF. Drawing the rest from reference TRBV7-2 and TRBJ1-2, the complete variable domain is GAGVSQSPSNKVTEKGKDVELRCDPISGHTALYWYRQSLGQGLEFLIYFQGNSAPDKSGLPSDRFSAERTGGSVSTLTIQRTQQEDSAVYLCASSRGGGSGYTFGSGTRLTVV.

The chain recombines TRBV10-3 with TRBJ2-7; possibly TRBD2 for D (6 bases). The CDR3 loop spans 15 amino acids. Trimming removed 3 bases at V and 8 bases at J, with 20 bases between. CDR1 and CDR2 from the germline V gene are ENHRY and SYGVKD. For the CDR3, the DNA is TGTGCCATCAGTGATGGGGGGAGTGTGGCTGTGAAGCAGTACTTC. It codes for CAISDGGSVAVKQYF.

The chain links TRBV28 to TRBJ2-4; TRBD1 is a possible D gene (6 bases). V dropped 1 base and J dropped 5 bases, with 15 bases sitting between them. Germline V CDR1 and CDR2: MDHEN, SYDVKM. This CDR3 contains 16 residues. This chain's CDR3 is CASSLLGAYGENIQYF. The CDR3 coding sequence is TGTGCCAGCAGTTTATTGGGGGCCTATGGCGAAAACATTCAGTACTTC.

There are a few counts of this clone. The rearrangement uses TRBV7-2 and TRBJ2-3; 13 positions agree with TRBD2. The CDR3 runs 16 residues. After removal of 5 bases from V and 3 bases from J, the junction contained 5 bases not matched to a gene. Looked up from germline, CDR1 is SGHTA and CDR2 is FQGNSA. The CDR3 spells CASSPWTSGSTDTQYF. DNA of the CDR3: TGTGCCAGCAGCCCCTGGACTAGCGGGAGTACAGATACGCAGTATTTT.

The chain couples TRBV19 to TRBJ2-5, with TRBD2 as a possible D gene (6 bases). The ends were cut back, 6 bases at V and 1 base at J, with 15 bases in the middle. CDR3 size: 15 residues. CDR1 is LNHDA, CDR2 SQIVND, per germline (reference sequence). CDR3 coding DNA: TGTGCCAGTAGCCCATCCTCTAGCGTCCAAGAGACCCAGTACTTC. Its protein is CASSPSSSVQETQYF.

This clone was detected only a few times. CDR3 sequence reads: CASIPSGGRSYNEQFF. CDR3 in DNA: TGTGCCAGCATCCCGAGCGGGGGGCGCTCCTACAATGAGCAGTTCTTC. The rearrangement links TRBV7-2 to TRBJ2-1; 9 bases map to TRBD2. The V and J ends lost 7 bases and 0 bases, in that order; junction bases with no gene match: 7. CDR1 and CDR2 from the germline V gene are SGHTA and FQGNSA. The CDR3 length is 16 residues. Supplemented by reference TRBV7-2 and TRBJ2-1, the full variable domain reads GAGVSQSPSNKVTEKGKDVELRCDPISGHTALYWYRQSLGQGLEFLIYFQGNSAPDKSGLPSDRFSAERTGGSVSTLTIQRTQQEDSAVYLCASIPSGGRSYNEQFFGPGTRLTVL.

The V and J genes are TRBV9 and TRBJ1-1; D is undetermined. The CDR3 is 14 amino acids. The V gene lost 0 bases and the J gene lost 0 bases, with 6 bases spanning the gap. Germline CDR1 is SGDLS and CDR2 is YYNGEE. The CDR3, as DNA: TGTGCCAGCAGCGTAGGAGGGATGAACACTGAAGCTTTCTTT. It translates to CASSVGGMNTEAFF.

In this sample, this clone turned up a few times. This chain uses TRBV16 with TRBJ1-5; D may be TRBD1 (6 bases). The CDR3 totals 14 residues. Germline values: CDR1 KGHSY, CDR2 FQNENV. With 4 bases removed from V and 4 bases from J, the gap between germline ends came to 11 bases. The CDR3 DNA sequence: TGTGCCAGCAGCCGTAGCACAGGGAATCAGCCCCAGCATTTT. It is translated as CASSRSTGNQPQHF.

The V and J genes are TRBV10-3 and TRBJ2-1, with 13 bases matching TRBD2. Germline CDR1 is ENHRY and CDR2 is SYGVKD. The V and J ends lost 4 bases and 6 bases, in that order; junction bases with no gene match: 9. The CDR3 loop spans 17 amino acids. The CDR3 nucleotides are TGTGCCATCAGTGGGCGTCAACTAGCGGGAGGGCCCAATGAGCAGTTCTTC. This translates into CAISGRQLAGGPNEQFF.

The rearrangement links TRBV5-1 to TRBJ1-1; D might be TRBD1 (6 bases). V lost 0 bases and J 6 bases, leaving 15 bases between the germline ends. The germline V gene has CDR1 SGHRS and CDR2 YFSETQ. The CDR3 loop spans 15 amino acids. The CDR3 sequence is CASSLGPQGIAEAFF. The DNA for the CDR3 is TGCGCCAGCAGCTTGGGGCCTCAGGGGATCGCTGAAGCTTTCTTT.

This rearrangement joins TRBV7-6 to TRBJ2-5; no definite D call. Trimming pared 2 bases from V and 4 bases from J, leaving 8 bases between. The germline CDR1 and CDR2 sequences are SGHVS and FNYEAQ. There are 13 residues in the CDR3. The CDR3 here is CASSLYPGETQYF. The CDR3 DNA sequence: TGTGCCAGCAGCTTATACCCGGGAGAGACCCAGTACTTC.

The chain carries TRBV7-9 and TRBJ2-3; 10 bases align to TRBD2. The CDR3 covers 18 residues. Trimming cost V 5 bases and J 0 bases; bases outside gene matches: 11. Per germline, CDR1 SEHNR and CDR2 FQNEAQ (reference sequence). For the CDR3, the DNA is TGTGCCAGCAGCCCCTCCCGCGCAGCGGGGGGGAGCACAGATACGCAGTATTTT. It codes for CASSPSRAAGGSTDTQYF.

This clone was counted between two and nine times. The chain employs TRBV2 and TRBJ2-7; 10 bases match TRBD2. The CDR3 runs to 12 residues. Germline assignment: CDR1 SNHLY and CDR2 FYNNEI. The CDR3 DNA is TGTGCTCTAGCGGGGGACGCCTACGAGCAGTACTTC. It yields the protein CALAGDAYEQYF.

CDR3 loop: CASIRGAGTQDTEAFF. The CDR3 coding sequence is TGTGCCAGTATCCGGGGGGCAGGGACTCAGGACACTGAAGCTTTCTTT. The J gene is TRBJ1-1, the V gene TRBV19; D is possibly TRBD1 (6 bases). V was pared by 7 bases and J by 3 bases, with 21 bases between. In germline, CDR1 is LNHDA, CDR2 SQIVND (reference sequence). The CDR3 consists of 16 residues.

The V call is TRBV6-5, the J call TRBJ1-2; the match to TRBD1 covers 8 bases. V lost 6 bases and J lost 3; bases outside the gene matches: 6. Germline V gene sequence: CDR1 MNHEY, CDR2 SVGAGI. The CDR3 covers 14 residues. The CDR3 loop is CASSLSQGDYGYTF. In DNA, the CDR3 is TGTGCCAGCAGCTTATCACAGGGGGACTATGGCTACACCTTC.

The chain employs TRBV19 and TRBJ2-7; TRBD2 matches 12 bases. The CDR3 runs 16 residues. From germline, CDR1 is LNHDA and CDR2 SQIVND (reference sequence). Trimming cost V 5 bases and J 0 bases; bases outside gene matches: 5. The CDR3 sequence: CASSARLAGASYEQYF. Written as DNA, the CDR3 is TGTGCCAGTAGTGCTAGACTAGCGGGAGCCTCCTACGAGCAGTACTTC.

This clone turned up a few times. CDR3 sequence (DNA): TGTGCCAGCAGCCAAGCGGACAGGGGGCGCAATGAGCAGTTCTTC. Translating gives CASSQADRGRNEQFF. The chain employs TRBV6-6 and TRBJ2-1, with 11 bases aligning to TRBD1. The germline V gene has CDR1 MNHNY and CDR2 SVGAGI (reference sequence). CDR3 size: 15 residues. The V and J ends lost 6 bases and 6 bases, in that order; junction bases with no gene match: 7.

The V and J genes are TRBV5-6 and TRBJ2-2, with 9 positions matching TRBD2. The CDR3 totals 16 residues. Germline-derived CDR1 and CDR2 are SGHDT and YYEEEE. The trim removed 0 bases at V and 6 bases at J, leaving 6 bases unmatched. The CDR3 is CASSLEGGGAAGELFF. CDR3 sequence (DNA): TGTGCCAGCAGCTTGGAGGGCGGGGGGGCCGCCGGGGAGCTGTTTTTT.

The table lists this clone with a count of one. V usage is TRBV5-8 and J usage is TRBJ2-7; TRBD1 aligns across 8 bases. Germline CDR1 SGHTS, CDR2 YDEGEE. There are 15 residues in the CDR3. The V and J ends lost 0 bases and 5 bases, in that order; junction bases with no gene match: 7. The CDR3 DNA sequence: TGTGCCAGCAGCTTGGCCACGCAGGGGGCGGACGAGCAGTACTTC. The encoded protein is CASSLATQGADEQYF.

This clone turned up a few times. V gene TRBV20-1 combines with J gene TRBJ2-3, with 7 bases matching TRBD2. Germline V CDR1 and CDR2: DFQATT, SNEGSKA (reference sequence). The CDR3 contains 11 residues. V was pared by 6 bases and J by 6 bases, with 3 bases of the junction left unmatched. CDR3 in DNA: TGCAGTGCCACCGGGGGGGATACGCAGTATTTT. Residues: CSATGGDTQYF.

The chain combines TRBV5-4 with TRBJ1-1; D is uncertain. V gave up 2 bases and J gave up 5 bases, with 4 bases separating them. Germline loops: CDR1 SGHNT, CDR2 YYREEE (reference sequence). The CDR3 is made up of 11 amino acids. The CDR3 DNA reads TGTGCCAGCAGCTTTGAGACTGAAGCTTTCTTT. The encoded protein is CASSFETEAFF. The full variable domain, completed using reference TRBV5-4 and TRBJ1-1, is ETGVTQSPTHLIKTRGQQVTLRCSSQSGHNTVSWYQQALGQGPQFIFQYYREEENGRGNFPPRFSGLQFPNYSSELNVNALELDDSALYLCASSFETEAFFGQGTRLTVV.

V and J are TRBV5-1 and TRBJ2-2, with 12 positions matching TRBD2. CDR3 length equals 17 residues. V was clipped by 4 bases and J by 4 bases; unmatched bases: 8. Germline V gives CDR1 SGHRS, CDR2 YFSETQ. The CDR3 DNA reads as TGCGCCAGCAGCCGATCGACTAGCGGGGGTTCCACCGGGGAGCTGTTTTTT. This codes for CASSRSTSGGSTGELFF.

A word on this clone: Other DNA sequences of this sample code for an identical CDR3. V and J are TRBV7-9 and TRBJ1-5, with a possible D match to TRBD1 (6 bases). Germline-derived CDR1 and CDR2 are SEHNR and FQNEAQ (reference sequence). This CDR3 contains 15 residues. Between the trimmed V and J ends, which lost 1 base and 2 bases, there was a span of 9 bases. CDR3 bases: TGTGCCAGCAGCTTAGAGGGGGGGGGCAATCAGCCCCAGCATTTT. Amino acid sequence: CASSLEGGGNQPQHF.